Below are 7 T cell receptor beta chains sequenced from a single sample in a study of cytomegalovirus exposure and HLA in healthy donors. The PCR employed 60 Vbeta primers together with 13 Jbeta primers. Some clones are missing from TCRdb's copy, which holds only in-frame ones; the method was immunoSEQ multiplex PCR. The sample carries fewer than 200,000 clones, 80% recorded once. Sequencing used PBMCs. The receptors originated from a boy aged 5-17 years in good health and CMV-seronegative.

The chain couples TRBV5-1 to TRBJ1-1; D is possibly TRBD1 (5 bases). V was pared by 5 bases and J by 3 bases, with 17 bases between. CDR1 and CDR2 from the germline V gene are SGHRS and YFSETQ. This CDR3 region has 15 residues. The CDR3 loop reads CASRQQGALDTEAFF. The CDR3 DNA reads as TGCGCCAGCAGGCAGCAAGGGGCCCTTGACACTGAAGCTTTCTTT.

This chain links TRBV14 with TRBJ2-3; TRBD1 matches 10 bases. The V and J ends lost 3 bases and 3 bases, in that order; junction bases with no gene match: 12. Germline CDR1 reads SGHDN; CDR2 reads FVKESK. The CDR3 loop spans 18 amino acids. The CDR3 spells CASSQEAWTGGKTDTQYF. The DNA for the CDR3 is TGTGCCAGCAGCCAGGAAGCCTGGACAGGGGGAAAAACAGATACGCAGTATTTT.

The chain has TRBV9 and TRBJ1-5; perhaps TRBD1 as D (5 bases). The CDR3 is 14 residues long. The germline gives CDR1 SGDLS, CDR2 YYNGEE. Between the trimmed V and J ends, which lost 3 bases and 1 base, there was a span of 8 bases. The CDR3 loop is CASSAGGSNQPQHF. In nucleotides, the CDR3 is TGTGCCAGCAGCGCGGGGGGGAGCAATCAGCCCCAGCATTTT.

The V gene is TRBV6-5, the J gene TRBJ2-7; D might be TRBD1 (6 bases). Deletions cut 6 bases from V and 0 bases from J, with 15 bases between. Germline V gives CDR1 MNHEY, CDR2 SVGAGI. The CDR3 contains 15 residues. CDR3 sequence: CASRPIQGFSYEQYF. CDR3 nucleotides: TGTGCCAGCAGACCGATACAGGGTTTCTCCTACGAGCAGTACTTC.

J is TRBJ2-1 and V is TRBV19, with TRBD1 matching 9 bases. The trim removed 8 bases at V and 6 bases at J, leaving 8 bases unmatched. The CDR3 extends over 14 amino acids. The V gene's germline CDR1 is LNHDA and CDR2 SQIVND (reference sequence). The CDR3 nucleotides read TGTGCCAGTCGACCCGGGACAGGGTTCAATGAGCAGTTCTTC. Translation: CASRPGTGFNEQFF.

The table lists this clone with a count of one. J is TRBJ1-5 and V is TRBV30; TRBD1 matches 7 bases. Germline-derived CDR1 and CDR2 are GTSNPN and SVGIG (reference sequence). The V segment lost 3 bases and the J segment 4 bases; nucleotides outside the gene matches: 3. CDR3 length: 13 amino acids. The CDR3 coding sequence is TGTGCCTGGAGCGGGGACAGTAATCAGCCCCAGCATTTT. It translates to CAWSGDSNQPQHF.

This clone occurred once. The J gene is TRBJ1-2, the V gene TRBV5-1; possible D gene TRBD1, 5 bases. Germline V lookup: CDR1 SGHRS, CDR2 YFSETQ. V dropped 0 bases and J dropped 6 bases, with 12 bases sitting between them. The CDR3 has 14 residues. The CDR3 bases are TGCGCCAGCAGCTTGGTTTCTGTGGGGCATGGCTACACCTTC. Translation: CASSLVSVGHGYTF.